The source of this TCR beta chain is a study of CD8 T cells in Susac syndrome. Reverse transcription used roughly 0.5 to 1 ug RNA and random hexamers. One entry per CDR3 protein, called by TCRdb with MiXCR from the immunoSEQ multiplex PCR reads. The sample has 150,000 to 200,000 distinct CDR3 sequences, approximately 96% seen once. Sequencing of TCR beta drew on CD8+ and CD4+ T cells from blood. The controls were healthy donors who were matched for age and sex. Study-level points and caveats: The study conceded that relatively few individuals underwent its TCR sequencing and HLA analysis.

Concerning this clonotype itself: Its target is not known.

Germline CDR1 reads GTSNPN; CDR2 reads SVGIG (reference sequence). The CDR3 totals 12 residues. V was pared by 2 bases and J by 2 bases, with 7 bases between. This TCR derives from a human donor in good health. Material: CD4+ T cells from PBMCs. This sequence joins TRBV30 and TRBJ2-7; D may be TRBD2 (5 bases). CDR3 loop: CAWSPGTYEQYF. The CDR3 nucleotides are TGTGCCTGGAGTCCGGGAACCTACGAGCAGTACTTC.